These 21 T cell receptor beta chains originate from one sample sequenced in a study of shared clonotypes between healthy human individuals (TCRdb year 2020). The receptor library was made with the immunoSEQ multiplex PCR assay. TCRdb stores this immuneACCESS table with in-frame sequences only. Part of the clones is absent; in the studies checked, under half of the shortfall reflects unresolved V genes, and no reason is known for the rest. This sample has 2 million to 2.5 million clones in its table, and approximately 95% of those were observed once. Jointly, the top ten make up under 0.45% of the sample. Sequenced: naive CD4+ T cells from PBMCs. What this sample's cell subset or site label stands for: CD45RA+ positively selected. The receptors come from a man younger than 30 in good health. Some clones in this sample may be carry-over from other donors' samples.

The CDR3 sequence: CASSYFEGGPEQYF. The DNA of the CDR3 is TGTGCCAGCAGTTACTTTGAAGGGGGCCCCGAGCAGTACTTC. The chain carries TRBV6-5 and TRBJ2-7; 7 nucleotides agree with TRBD1. The CDR3 is 14 amino acids. CDR1 and CDR2 from the germline V gene are MNHEY and SVGAGI. The junction had 6 bases not matched to a gene; V was cut back by 1 base and J by 6 bases.

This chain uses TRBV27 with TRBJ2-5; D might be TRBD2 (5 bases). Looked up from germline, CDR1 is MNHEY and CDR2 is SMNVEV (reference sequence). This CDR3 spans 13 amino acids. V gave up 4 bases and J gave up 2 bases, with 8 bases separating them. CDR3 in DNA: TGTGCCAGCAGTTATCAGCGGCAAGAGACCCAGTACTTC. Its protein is CASSYQRQETQYF.

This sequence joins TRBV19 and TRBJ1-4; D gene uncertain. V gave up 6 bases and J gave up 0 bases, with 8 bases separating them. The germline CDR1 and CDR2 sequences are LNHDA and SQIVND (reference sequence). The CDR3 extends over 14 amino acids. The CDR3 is CASRGGPTNEKLFF. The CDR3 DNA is TGTGCCAGTAGGGGAGGACCAACTAATGAAAAACTGTTTTTT.

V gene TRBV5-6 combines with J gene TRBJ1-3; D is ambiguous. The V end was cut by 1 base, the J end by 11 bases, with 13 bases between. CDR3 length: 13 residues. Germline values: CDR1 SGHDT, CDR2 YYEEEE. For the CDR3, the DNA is TGTGCCAGCAGCTTGTGGGAGGGTGTTTCCATATATTTT. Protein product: CASSLWEGVSIYF.

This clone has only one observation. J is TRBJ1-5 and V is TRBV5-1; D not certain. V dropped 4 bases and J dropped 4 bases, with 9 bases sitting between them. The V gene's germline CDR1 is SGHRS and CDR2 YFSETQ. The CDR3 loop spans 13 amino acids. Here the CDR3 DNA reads TGCGCCAGCAGCCTGATGGAAAATCAGCCCCAGCATTTT. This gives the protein CASSLMENQPQHF.

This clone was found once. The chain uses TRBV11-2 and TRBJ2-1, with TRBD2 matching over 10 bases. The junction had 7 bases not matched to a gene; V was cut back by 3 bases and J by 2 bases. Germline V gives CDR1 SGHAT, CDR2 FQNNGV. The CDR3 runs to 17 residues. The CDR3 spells CASSFTLAGAAYNEQFF. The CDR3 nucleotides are TGTGCCAGCAGCTTTACCCTAGCGGGGGCCGCCTACAATGAGCAGTTCTTC.

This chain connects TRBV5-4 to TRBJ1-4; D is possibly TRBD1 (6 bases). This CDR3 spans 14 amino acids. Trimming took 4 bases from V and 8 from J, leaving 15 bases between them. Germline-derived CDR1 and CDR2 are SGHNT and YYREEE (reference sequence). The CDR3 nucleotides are TGTGCCAGCAGCCCGGACAGACTAGAGGAAAAACTGTTTTTT. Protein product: CASSPDRLEEKLFF.

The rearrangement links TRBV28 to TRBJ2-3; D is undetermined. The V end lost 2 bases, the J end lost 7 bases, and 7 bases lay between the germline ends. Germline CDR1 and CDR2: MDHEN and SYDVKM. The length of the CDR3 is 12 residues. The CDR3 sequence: CASSLGSNTQYF. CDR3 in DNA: TGTGCCAGCAGTTTAGGGTCGAATACGCAGTATTTT. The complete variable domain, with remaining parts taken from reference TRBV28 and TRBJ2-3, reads DVKVTQSSRYLVKRTGEKVFLECVQDMDHENMFWYRQDPGLGLRLIYFSYDVKMKEKGDIPEGYSVSREKKERFSLILESASTNQTSMYLCASSLGSNTQYFGPGTRLTVL.

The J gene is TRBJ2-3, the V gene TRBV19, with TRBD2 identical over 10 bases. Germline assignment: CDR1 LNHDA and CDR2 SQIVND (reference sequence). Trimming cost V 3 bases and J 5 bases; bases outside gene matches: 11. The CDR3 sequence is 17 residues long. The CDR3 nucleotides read TGTGCCAGTAGTATCTTTGGGCTAGCGGGAGCCAAAGATACGCAGTATTTT. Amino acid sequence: CASSIFGLAGAKDTQYF.

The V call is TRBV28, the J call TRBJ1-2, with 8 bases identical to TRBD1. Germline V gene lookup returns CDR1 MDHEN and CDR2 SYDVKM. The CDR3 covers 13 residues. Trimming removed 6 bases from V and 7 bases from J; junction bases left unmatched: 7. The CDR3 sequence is CASSGQGRIGYTF. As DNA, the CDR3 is TGTGCCAGCAGCGGACAGGGAAGAATTGGCTACACCTTC.

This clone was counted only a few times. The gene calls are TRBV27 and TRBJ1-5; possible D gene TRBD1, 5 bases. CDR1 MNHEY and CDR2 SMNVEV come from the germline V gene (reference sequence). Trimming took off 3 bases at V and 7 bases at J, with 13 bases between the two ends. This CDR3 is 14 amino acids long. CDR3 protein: CASSFQGSRQPQHF. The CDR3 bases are TGTGCCAGCAGTTTTCAGGGCTCGCGACAGCCCCAGCATTTT.

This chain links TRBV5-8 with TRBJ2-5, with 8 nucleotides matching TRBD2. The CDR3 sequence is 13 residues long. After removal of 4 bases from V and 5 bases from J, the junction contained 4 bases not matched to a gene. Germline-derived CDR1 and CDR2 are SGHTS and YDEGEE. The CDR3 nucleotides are TGTGCCAGCAGCCTGACTAGCGCGGAGACCCAGTACTTC. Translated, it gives CASSLTSAETQYF.

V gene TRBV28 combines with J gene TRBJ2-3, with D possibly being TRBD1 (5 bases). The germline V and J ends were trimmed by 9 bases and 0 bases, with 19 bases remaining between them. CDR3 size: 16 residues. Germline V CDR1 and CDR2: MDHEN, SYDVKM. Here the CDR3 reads CASTQGRSSSTDTQYF. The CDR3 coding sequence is TGTGCCAGTACCCAGGGCAGGAGTTCTAGCACAGATACGCAGTATTTT.

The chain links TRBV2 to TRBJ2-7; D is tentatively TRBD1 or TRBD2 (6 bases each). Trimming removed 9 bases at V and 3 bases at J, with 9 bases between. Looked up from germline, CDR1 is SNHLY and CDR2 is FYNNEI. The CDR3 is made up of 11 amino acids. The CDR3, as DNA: TGTGCCAGAGGGGGGAACTACGAGCAGTACTTC. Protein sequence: CARGGNYEQYF.

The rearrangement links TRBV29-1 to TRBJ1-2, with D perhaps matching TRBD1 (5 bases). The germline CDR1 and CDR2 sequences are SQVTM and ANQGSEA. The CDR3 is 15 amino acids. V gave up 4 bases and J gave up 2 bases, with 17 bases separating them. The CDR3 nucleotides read TGCAGCGTTGTGCACAGAGGGGCGGCGAACTATGGCTACACCTTC. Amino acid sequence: CSVVHRGAANYGYTF.

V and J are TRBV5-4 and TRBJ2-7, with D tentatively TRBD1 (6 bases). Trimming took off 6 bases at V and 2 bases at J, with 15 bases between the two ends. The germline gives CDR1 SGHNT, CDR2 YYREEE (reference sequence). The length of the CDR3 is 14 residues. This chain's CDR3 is CASTPSGVPYEQYF. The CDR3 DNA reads TGTGCCAGCACCCCCTCAGGGGTTCCCTACGAGCAGTACTTC.

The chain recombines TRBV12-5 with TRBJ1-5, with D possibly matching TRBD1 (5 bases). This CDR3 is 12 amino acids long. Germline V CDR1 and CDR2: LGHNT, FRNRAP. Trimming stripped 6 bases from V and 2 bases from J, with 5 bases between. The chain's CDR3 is CASGQGNQPQHF. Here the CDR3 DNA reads TGTGCTAGTGGACAGGGCAATCAGCCCCAGCATTTT.

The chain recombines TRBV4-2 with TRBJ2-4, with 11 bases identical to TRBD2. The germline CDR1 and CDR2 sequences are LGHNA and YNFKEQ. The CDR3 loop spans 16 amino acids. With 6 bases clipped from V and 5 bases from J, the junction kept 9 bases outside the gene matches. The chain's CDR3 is CASRQGLAGGQNIQYF. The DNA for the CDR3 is TGTGCCAGCAGACAGGGATTAGCGGGAGGGCAAAACATTCAGTACTTC.

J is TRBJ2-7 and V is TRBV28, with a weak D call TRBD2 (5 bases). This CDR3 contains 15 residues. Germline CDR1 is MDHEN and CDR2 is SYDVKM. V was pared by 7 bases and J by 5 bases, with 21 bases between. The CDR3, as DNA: TGTGCCAGCATCTACGGTGGCGGGTCCAGAGACGAGCAGTACTTC. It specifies CASIYGGGSRDEQYF.

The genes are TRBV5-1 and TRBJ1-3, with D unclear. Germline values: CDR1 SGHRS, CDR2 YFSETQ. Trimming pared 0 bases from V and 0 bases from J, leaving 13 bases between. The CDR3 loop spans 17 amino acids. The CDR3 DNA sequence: TGCGCCAGCAGCTTGGGACCTGACGGGTACTCTGGAAACACCATATATTTT. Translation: CASSLGPDGYSGNTIYF.

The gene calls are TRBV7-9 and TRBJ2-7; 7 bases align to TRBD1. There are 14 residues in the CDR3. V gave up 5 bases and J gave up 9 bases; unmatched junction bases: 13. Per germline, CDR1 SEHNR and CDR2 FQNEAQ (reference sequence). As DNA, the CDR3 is TGTGCCAGCAGCCCCGGGACAGCCCTACGATCGCAGTACTTC. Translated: CASSPGTALRSQYF.